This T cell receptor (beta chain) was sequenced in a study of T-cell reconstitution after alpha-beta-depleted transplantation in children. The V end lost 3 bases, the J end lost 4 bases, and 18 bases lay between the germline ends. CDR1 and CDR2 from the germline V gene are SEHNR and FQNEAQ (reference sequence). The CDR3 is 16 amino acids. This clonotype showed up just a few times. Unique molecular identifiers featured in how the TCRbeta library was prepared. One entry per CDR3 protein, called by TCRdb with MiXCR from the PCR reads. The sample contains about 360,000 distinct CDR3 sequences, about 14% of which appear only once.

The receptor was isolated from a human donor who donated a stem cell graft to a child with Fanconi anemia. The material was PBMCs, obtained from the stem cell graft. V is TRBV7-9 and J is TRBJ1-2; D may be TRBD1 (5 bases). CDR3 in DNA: TGTGCCAGCAGCTTGGGTCAGGGAGGTAACCCCTATGGCTACACCTTC. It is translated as CASSLGQGGNPYGYTF.